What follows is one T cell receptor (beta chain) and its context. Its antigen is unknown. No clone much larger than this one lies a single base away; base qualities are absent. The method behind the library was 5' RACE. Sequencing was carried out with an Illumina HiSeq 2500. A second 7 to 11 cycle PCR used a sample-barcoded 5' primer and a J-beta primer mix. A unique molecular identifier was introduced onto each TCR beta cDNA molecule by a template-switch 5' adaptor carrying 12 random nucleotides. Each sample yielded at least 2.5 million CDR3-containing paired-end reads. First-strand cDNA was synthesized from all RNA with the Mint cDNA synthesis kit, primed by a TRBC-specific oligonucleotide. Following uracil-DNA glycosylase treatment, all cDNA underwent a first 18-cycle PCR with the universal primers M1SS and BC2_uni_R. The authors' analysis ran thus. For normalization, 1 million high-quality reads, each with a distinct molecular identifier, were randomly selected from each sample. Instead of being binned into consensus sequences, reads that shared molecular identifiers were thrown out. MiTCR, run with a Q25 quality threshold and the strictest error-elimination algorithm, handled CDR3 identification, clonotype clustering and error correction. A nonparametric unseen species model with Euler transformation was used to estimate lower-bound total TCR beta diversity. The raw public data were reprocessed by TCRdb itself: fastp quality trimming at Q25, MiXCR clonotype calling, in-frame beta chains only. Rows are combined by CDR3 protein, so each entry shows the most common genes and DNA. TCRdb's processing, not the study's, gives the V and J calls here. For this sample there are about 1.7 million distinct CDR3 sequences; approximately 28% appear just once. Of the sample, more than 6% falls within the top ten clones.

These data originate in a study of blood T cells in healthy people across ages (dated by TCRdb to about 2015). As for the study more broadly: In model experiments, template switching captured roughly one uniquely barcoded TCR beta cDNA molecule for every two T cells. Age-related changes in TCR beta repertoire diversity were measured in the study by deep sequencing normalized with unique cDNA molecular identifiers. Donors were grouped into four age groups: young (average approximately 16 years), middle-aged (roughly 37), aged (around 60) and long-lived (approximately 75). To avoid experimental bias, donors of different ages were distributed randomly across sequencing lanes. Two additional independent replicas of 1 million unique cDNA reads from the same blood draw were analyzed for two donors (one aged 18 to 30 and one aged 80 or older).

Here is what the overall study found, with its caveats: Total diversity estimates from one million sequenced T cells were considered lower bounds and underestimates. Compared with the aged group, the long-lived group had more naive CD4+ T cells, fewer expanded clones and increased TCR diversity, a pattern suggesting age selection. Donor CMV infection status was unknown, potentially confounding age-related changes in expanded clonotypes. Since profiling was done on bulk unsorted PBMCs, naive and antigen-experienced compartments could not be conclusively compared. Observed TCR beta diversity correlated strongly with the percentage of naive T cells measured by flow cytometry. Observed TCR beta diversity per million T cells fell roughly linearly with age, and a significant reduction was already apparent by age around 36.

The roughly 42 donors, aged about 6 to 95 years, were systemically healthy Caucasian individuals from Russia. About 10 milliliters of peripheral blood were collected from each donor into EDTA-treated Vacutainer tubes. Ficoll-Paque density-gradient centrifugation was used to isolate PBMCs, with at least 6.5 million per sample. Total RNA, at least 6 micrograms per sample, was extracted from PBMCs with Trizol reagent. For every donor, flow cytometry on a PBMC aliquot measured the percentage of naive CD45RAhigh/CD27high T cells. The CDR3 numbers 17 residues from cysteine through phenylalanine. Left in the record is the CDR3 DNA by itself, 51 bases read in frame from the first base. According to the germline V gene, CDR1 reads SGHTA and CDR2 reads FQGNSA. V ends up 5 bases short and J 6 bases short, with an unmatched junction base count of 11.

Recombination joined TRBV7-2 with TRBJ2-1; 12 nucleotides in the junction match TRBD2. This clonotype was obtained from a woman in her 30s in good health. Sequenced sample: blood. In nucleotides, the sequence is TGTGCCAGCAGCCTCTCTAGCGGGGGGGCCGAAGGCAATGAGCAGTTCTTC. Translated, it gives CASSLSSGGAEGNEQFF.